This T cell receptor (beta chain) came from a study of blood T cell repertoires in COVID-19. Study-level information: Samples representing acute and convalescent COVID-19 were sourced from the United States, Italy and Spain. In each case, the material was cDNA or gDNA derived from T cells, B-cell-depleted T cells, or PBMCs.

CDR1 is MNHNS, CDR2 SASEGT, per germline. Trimming shortened V by 3 bases and J by 5 bases, and 17 bases separated the two germline ends. This CDR3 has 16 amino acids. Sequenced by immunoSEQ multiplex PCR; TCRdb stores in-frame clones only, minus some. Of approximately 200,000 clones listed, about 88% were seen once; the top ten hold 1.9%. The V and J genes are TRBV6-1 and TRBJ1-5; the D is unclear. The sequencing sample was made of peripheral blood. The clonotype comes from a man aged 35 to 55 with active or convalescent COVID-19. In DNA, the CDR3 is TGTGCCAGCAGTGAGATTTCGGTGAGGGAGCATCAGCCCCAGCATTTT. This encodes CASSEISVREHQPQHF.